This TCR beta chain was sequenced during a study of blood T cells in healthy people across ages. The authors ran a second PCR of about 7 to 11 cycles using a sample-barcoded 5' primer and a J-beta primer mix. MiXCR was run by TCRdb on the 5' RACE reads, yielding one entry per CDR3 protein. The table has over 1,500,000 distinct CDR3 sequences, roughly 49% seen once. Approximately 10 milliliters was the volume of peripheral blood drawn from each donor. Germline V CDR1 and CDR2: SEHNR, FQNEAQ (reference sequence). Trimming took 5 bases from V and 0 from J, leaving 7 bases between them. The CDR3 is 13 amino acids. Notes on the study in general: No one knew whether donors had CMV, which possibly confounded expanded clonotype changes. Both higher diversity and more naive CD4+ cells marked long-lived donors when set against aged donors. Across the age range, TCR beta diversity per million T cells fell in a roughly linear way.

Points on this clonotype: Antigen specificity is unknown.

This receptor was taken from a woman in her thirties or forties in good health. The sample comprised blood. The chain uses TRBV7-9 and TRBJ2-5; weak D call: TRBD1 (5 bases). CDR3: CASSTRDQETQYF. CDR3 bases: TGTGCCAGCAGCACCAGGGACCAAGAGACCCAGTACTTC.